The rows below give T cell receptor beta chains drawn from one sample of a study of identical twins. Via MiXCR, TCRdb re-called the 5' RACE reads, giving one row per CDR3 protein. Found here are 200,000 to 250,000 distinct CDR3 sequences, about an eighth of them singletons; the top ten hold 3.5% to 5%. These records were also assigned to another study, of yellow fever vaccine responses in identical twins.

The sequencing input was memory (CD45RO+) T cells sorted from blood. Every receptor here comes from a woman younger than 35 in good health. Each CDR3 is given with its conserved first and last residue. A D gene is named only where the DNA matches it firmly. Only part of the rows carry a size: once, few, many, or a class if the clone is expanded.

v_gene	d_gene	abundance	j_gene	CDR3aa	CDR3nt
TRBV3-1	-	few	TRBJ2-3	CASSQVIGTSTDTQYF	TGTGCCAGCAGCCAAGTCATCGGAACTAGCACAGATACGCAGTATTTT
TRBV12-3/TRBV12-4	-	many	TRBJ2-5	CASRAGRQETQYF	TGTGCCAGCAGGGCGGGACGGCAAGAGACCCAGTACTTC
TRBV6-1	TRBD2	few	TRBJ2-5	CASTATSRQETQYF	TGTGCCAGCACAGCGACTAGCCGCCAAGAGACCCAGTACTTC
TRBV29-1	-	many	TRBJ2-2	CSGGQAGLTGELFF	TGCAGCGGGGGACAAGCGGGACTCACCGGGGAGCTGTTTTTT
TRBV20-1	TRBD1	-	TRBJ2-1	CSARHPGTGGDEQFF	TGCAGTGCTAGGCATCCCGGGACAGGGGGCGATGAGCAGTTCTTC
TRBV5-1	-	many	TRBJ2-2	CASSTQAANTGELFF	TGCGCCAGCAGCACACAGGCGGCGAACACCGGGGAGCTGTTTTTT
TRBV6-1	-	-	TRBJ1-2	CASSPDSKSYGYTF	TGTGCCAGCAGTCCGGACAGCAAATCCTATGGCTACACCTTC
TRBV18	-	-	TRBJ2-1	CASSPKRWGNSYNEQFF	TGTGCCAGCTCACCTAAACGGTGGGGGAACTCCTACAATGAGCAGTTCTTC
TRBV12-3/TRBV12-4	-	many	TRBJ1-5	CASSLVQLSNQPQHF	TGTGCCAGCAGTTTGGTACAGCTTAGCAATCAGCCCCAGCATTTT
TRBV7-3	TRBD2	-	TRBJ2-1	CASSLMASGGAGNEQFF	TGTGCCAGCAGCTTAATGGCTAGCGGGGGGGCTGGGAATGAGCAGTTCTTC
TRBV3-1	TRBD1	-	TRBJ2-7	CASSPSQTGSEQYF	TGTGCCAGCAGCCCCTCCCAGACAGGGAGCGAGCAGTACTTC
TRBV28	-	once	TRBJ2-7	CASIDRYEQYF	TGTGCCAGCATCGACAGATACGAGCAGTACTTC
TRBV10-3	TRBD2	-	TRBJ2-3	CAIRGTSKGDTQYF	TGTGCCATCAGGGGGACTAGCAAAGGAGATACGCAGTATTTT
TRBV7-2	-	-	TRBJ2-2	CASSSGRVKNTGELFF	TGTGCCAGCAGCTCCGGCAGGGTTAAGAACACCGGGGAGCTGTTTTTT
TRBV20-1	TRBD2	few	TRBJ2-1	CSASVSGGIGEQFF	TGCAGTGCGTCTGTCTCGGGAGGAATCGGTGAGCAGTTCTTC
TRBV6-1	-	-	TRBJ2-1	CASNDKGVNEQFF	TGTGCCAGCAACGACAAGGGCGTCAATGAGCAGTTCTTC
TRBV4-3	TRBD1	-	TRBJ2-7	CASSQGPGQWTYEQYF	TGCGCCAGCAGCCAAGGGCCGGGACAGTGGACCTACGAGCAGTACTTC
TRBV2	TRBD2	few	TRBJ2-3	CASSGNSGGTDTQYF	TGTGCCAGCAGTGGAAATAGCGGGGGCACAGATACGCAGTATTTT
TRBV5-1	TRBD2	few	TRBJ2-3	CASRSGLSTDTQYF	TGCGCCAGCCGGTCGGGACTAAGCACAGATACGCAGTATTTT
TRBV12-3/TRBV12-4	-	few	TRBJ2-7	CASSWETFYEQYF	TGTGCCAGCAGTTGGGAGACCTTCTACGAGCAGTACTTC
TRBV29-1	-	many	TRBJ2-2	CSVEVGGAGTGELFF	TGCAGCGTTGAAGTGGGGGGCGCGGGCACCGGGGAGCTGTTTTTT
TRBV5-1	TRBD1	-	TRBJ1-1	CASSPAGTGNTEAFF	TGCGCCAGCAGCCCCGCTGGGACAGGGAACACTGAAGCTTTCTTT
TRBV27	-	few	TRBJ2-7	CASSPRPYEQYF	TGTGCCAGCAGTCCCCGCCCCTACGAGCAGTACTTC
TRBV7-2	-	-	TRBJ2-3	CASSPGVPDTQYF	TGTGCCAGCAGCCCCGGCGTTCCAGATACGCAGTATTTT
TRBV2	-	-	TRBJ1-1	CASSSRGGSNTEAFF	TGTGCCAGCTCAAGCCGAGGGGGGTCGAACACTGAAGCTTTCTTT
TRBV9	TRBD2	-	TRBJ2-3	CASSFQAGGTDTQYF	TGTGCCAGCAGCTTCCAAGCGGGGGGCACAGATACGCAGTATTTT
TRBV18	TRBD1	once	TRBJ2-2	CASSPDRGGGSAGELFF	TGTGCCAGCTCACCGGACAGGGGCGGAGGGTCGGCCGGGGAGCTGTTTTTT
TRBV7-3	-	many	TRBJ2-3	CASSLIYGDTQYF	TGTGCCAGCAGCTTAATTTACGGAGATACGCAGTATTTT
TRBV20-1	-	many	TRBJ2-1	CSAKRGGGSNEQFF	TGCAGTGCTAAGAGGGGGGGGGGTAGCAATGAGCAGTTCTTC
TRBV20-1	-	-	TRBJ2-7	CSARIPGVYEQYF	TGCAGTGCTAGGATTCCAGGGGTCTACGAGCAGTACTTC
TRBV12-3/TRBV12-4	-	many	TRBJ2-3	CASSFRTGTDTQYF	TGTGCCAGCAGTTTCAGGACAGGCACAGATACGCAGTATTTT
TRBV7-3	-	-	TRBJ2-7	CASRGPGTPSYEQYF	TGTGCCAGCAGGGGCCCCGGGACACCTTCCTACGAGCAGTACTTC
TRBV29-1	TRBD2	-	TRBJ2-3	CSVEDPVTSGNSDTQYF	TGCAGCGTTGAAGATCCTGTGACTAGCGGAAATTCGGATACGCAGTATTTT
TRBV5-1	-	-	TRBJ1-4	CASSFSGKANEKLFF	TGCGCCAGCAGCTTCTCGGGAAAGGCTAATGAAAAACTGTTTTTT
TRBV5-1	TRBD2	many	TRBJ2-3	CASSLRGLGSDTQYF	TGCGCCAGCAGCTTGAGAGGACTAGGGAGTGATACGCAGTATTTT
TRBV27	-	-	TRBJ1-4	CASSSRGGLGEKLFF	TGTGCCAGCAGTTCGAGGGGGGGATTGGGAGAAAAACTGTTTTTT
TRBV5-1	TRBD2	few	TRBJ2-3	CASSSGLAGGPGTDTQYF	TGCGCCAGCAGCTCGGGACTAGCGGGGGGGCCGGGCACAGATACGCAGTATTTT
TRBV6-1	TRBD1	few	TRBJ1-2	CASRETGSLNYGYTF	TGTGCCAGCAGAGAGACAGGGAGCCTTAACTATGGCTACACCTTC
TRBV4-1	TRBD1	-	TRBJ2-2	CASSQDRDSANTGELFF	TGCGCCAGCAGCCAAGATAGGGACAGTGCGAACACCGGGGAGCTGTTTTTT
TRBV28	TRBD1	-	TRBJ2-3	CAGGDRGPRTDTQYF	TGTGCCGGGGGGGACAGGGGGCCTCGCACAGATACGCAGTATTTT
TRBV19	-	-	TRBJ1-2	CASSIVSTANYGYTF	TGTGCCAGTAGTATAGTCTCCACTGCGAACTATGGCTACACCTTC
TRBV20-1	TRBD2	many	TRBJ2-2	CSARVVLADTGELFF	TGCAGTGCTAGAGTTGTACTAGCGGACACCGGGGAGCTGTTTTTT
TRBV5-1	-	many	TRBJ1-5	CASSPGTPNQPQHF	TGCGCCAGCAGCCCTGGGACACCTAATCAGCCCCAGCATTTT
TRBV2	-	-	TRBJ2-1	CASSREPFDNEQFF	TGTGCCAGCAGTCGGGAACCCTTCGACAATGAGCAGTTCTTC